The entry below describes one T cell receptor beta chain. Its antigen is unknown. Germline lookup yields CDR1 WSHSY and CDR2 SAAADI. V lost 1 base and J 2 bases, leaving 9 bases between the germline ends. The CDR3 runs 14 residues. The source of the sample is a study of OX40 agonist ivuxolimab in advanced cancers. Study at large: People who had prior anti-PD-1, anti-PD-L1 or anti-CTLA-4 therapy could take part, and 35% to 50% had some. General study points: Doses of 0.1 to 3.0 mg/kg were accompanied by clonal expansion of CD4+ and CD8+ blood T cells by week 6.

The method was immunoSEQ multiplex PCR; TCRdb's version includes in-frame clones alone and lacks a portion of them. The repertoire includes some 47,000 clones, about four fifths of them detected once, and approximately 2% sits in the top ten. The V and J genes are TRBV10-2 and TRBJ2-7; D unresolved. The receptor was derived from an adult with an advanced solid tumor such as melanoma, head and neck, liver or kidney cancer. The material sequenced was CD4+ or CD8+ T cells sorted from blood, taken in a trial of the OX40 agonist ivuxolimab. CDR3 bases: TGCGCCAGCAGTGAGTACGAACGCCCCTACGAGCAGTACTTC. Encoded protein: CASSEYERPYEQYF.